This TCR beta chain was retrieved from a study of PD-1 blockade in mismatch repair-deficient tumors. The table came from immunoSEQ multiplex PCR; TCRdb's copy has only in-frame clones and leaves some out. The table lists around 40,000 clones, roughly 77% of them singletons. Germline lookup yields CDR1 SGHRS and CDR2 YFSETQ. The CDR3 loop spans 16 amino acids. The V end was cut by 2 bases, the J end by 2 bases, with 14 bases between. The receptor comes from an adult with mismatch repair-deficient cancer. Sequencing used peripheral blood, obtained 4 weeks after starting pembrolizumab. V and J are TRBV5-1 and TRBJ1-3; D might be TRBD1 (5 bases). The CDR3: CASSLGDPGAGNTIYF. The CDR3 DNA sequence: TGCGCCAGCAGCTTAGGGGACCCTGGGGCTGGAAACACCATATATTTT. The entire variable domain, with the rest obtained from reference TRBV5-1 and TRBJ1-3, is as follows: KAGVTQTPRYLIKTRGQQVTLSCSPISGHRSVSWYQQTPGQGLQFLFEYFSETQRNKGNFPGRFSGRQFSNSRSEMNVSTLELGDSALYLCASSLGDPGAGNTIYFGEGSWLTVV.